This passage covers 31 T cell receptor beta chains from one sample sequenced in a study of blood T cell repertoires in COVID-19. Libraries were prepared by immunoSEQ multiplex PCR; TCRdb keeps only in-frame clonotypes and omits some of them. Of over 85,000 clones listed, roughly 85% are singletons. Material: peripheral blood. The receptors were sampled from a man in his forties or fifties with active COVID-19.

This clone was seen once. CDR3 region: CASSPPVGHTEAFF. CDR3 DNA sequence: TGTGCCAGCAGCCCTCCCGTGGGGCACACTGAAGCTTTCTTT. This chain connects TRBV3-1 (or the pseudogene TRBV3-2) to TRBJ1-1, with D tentatively TRBD1 (5 bases). V was clipped by 4 bases and J by 3 bases, with 12 bases between them. Germline-derived CDR1 and CDR2 are LGHDT and YNNKEL (reference sequence). The CDR3 contains 14 residues.

The CDR3 bases are TGTGCTAGCGCCCGGGGGGGCCTCTACAATGAGCAGTTCTTC. Protein: CASARGGLYNEQFF. The chain recombines TRBV7-7 with TRBJ2-1, with 8 bases fitting TRBD2. This CDR3 has 14 residues. Germline values: CDR1 SSHAT, CDR2 FNYEAQ (reference sequence).

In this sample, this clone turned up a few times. The CDR3 is CATRGIRSSGGRGEETQYF. The CDR3 DNA reads as TGTGCCACCCGCGGGATAAGGTCGAGCGGGGGGCGGGGAGAAGAGACCCAGTACTTC. V usage is TRBV11-2 and J usage is TRBJ2-5, with TRBD2 matching 9 bases. This CDR3 is 19 amino acids long. Per the germline V gene, CDR1 is SGHAT and CDR2 is FQNNGV. The V gene end was trimmed by 10 bases and the J gene end by 3 bases; junction bases not matched to a gene: 24. The entire variable domain, with the rest obtained from reference TRBV11-2 and TRBJ2-5, is as follows: EAGVAQSPRYKIIEKRQSVAFWCNPISGHATLYWYQQILGQGPKLLIQFQNNGVVDDSQLPKDRFSAERLKGVDSTLKIQPAKLEDSAVYLCATRGIRSSGGRGEETQYFGPGTRLLVL.

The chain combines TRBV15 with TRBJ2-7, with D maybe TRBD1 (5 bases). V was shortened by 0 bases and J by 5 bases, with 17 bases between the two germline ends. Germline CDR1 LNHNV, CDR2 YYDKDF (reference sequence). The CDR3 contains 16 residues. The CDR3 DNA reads TGTGCCACCAGCAGAGATAAAGGGGCCGGGTTAAACGAGCAGTACTTC. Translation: CATSRDKGAGLNEQYF. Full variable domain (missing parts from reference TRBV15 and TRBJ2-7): DAMVIQNPRYQVTQFGKPVTLSCSQTLNHNVMYWYQQKSSQAPKLLFHYYDKDFNNEADTPDNFQSRRPNTSFCFLDIRSPGLGDTAMYLCATSRDKGAGLNEQYFGPGTRLTVT.

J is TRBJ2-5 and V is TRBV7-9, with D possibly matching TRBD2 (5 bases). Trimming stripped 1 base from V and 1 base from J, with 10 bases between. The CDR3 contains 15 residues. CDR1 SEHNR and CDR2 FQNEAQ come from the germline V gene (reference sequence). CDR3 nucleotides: TGTGCCAGCAGCTTAGGGCTAGCTGGCCAAGAGACCCAGTACTTC. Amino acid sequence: CASSLGLAGQETQYF.

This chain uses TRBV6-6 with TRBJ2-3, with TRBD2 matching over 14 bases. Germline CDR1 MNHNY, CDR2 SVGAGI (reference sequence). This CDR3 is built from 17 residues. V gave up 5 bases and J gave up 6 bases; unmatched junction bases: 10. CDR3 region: CASSRRTSGGRSDTQYF. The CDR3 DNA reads TGTGCCAGCAGTCGCCGGACTAGCGGGGGGCGTAGTGATACGCAGTATTTT.

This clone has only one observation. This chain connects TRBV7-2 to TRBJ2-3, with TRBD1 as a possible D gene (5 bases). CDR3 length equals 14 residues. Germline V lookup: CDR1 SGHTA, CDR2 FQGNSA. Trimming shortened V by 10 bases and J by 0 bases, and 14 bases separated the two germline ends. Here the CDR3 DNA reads TGTGCCATTTTAGGGGTCAGGAGCACAGATACGCAGTATTTT. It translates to CAILGVRSTDTQYF.

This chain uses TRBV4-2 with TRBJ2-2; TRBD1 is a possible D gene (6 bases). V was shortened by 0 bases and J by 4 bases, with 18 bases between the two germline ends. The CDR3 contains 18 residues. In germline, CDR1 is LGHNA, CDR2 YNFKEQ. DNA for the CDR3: TGTGCCAGCAGCCAAGATCTTGGGACCAGGGGTGGCACCGGGGAGCTGTTTTTT. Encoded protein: CASSQDLGTRGGTGELFF.

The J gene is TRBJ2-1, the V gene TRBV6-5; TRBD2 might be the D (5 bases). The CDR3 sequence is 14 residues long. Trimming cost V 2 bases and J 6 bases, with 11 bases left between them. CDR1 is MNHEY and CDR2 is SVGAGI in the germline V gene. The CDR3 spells CASSYSPRGNEQFF. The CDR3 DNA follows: TGTGCCAGCAGTTACAGCCCACGGGGCAATGAGCAGTTCTTC.

The CDR3 region is CASSGTGGGTEAFF. CDR3 DNA sequence: TGTGCCAGCAGCGGAACGGGTGGCGGCACTGAAGCTTTCTTT. V is TRBV2 and J is TRBJ1-1; D gene ambiguous. Germline lookup yields CDR1 SNHLY and CDR2 FYNNEI. The CDR3 length is 14 residues. Trimming removed 6 bases from V and 4 bases from J, with 15 bases in between.

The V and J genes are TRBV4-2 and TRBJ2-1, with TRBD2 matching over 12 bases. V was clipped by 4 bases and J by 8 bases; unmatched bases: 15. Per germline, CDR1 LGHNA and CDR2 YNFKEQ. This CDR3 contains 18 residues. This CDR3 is CASSRPLVASGGADEQFF. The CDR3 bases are TGTGCCAGCAGCCGCCCCTTGGTGGCTAGCGGGGGGGCCGATGAGCAGTTCTTC.

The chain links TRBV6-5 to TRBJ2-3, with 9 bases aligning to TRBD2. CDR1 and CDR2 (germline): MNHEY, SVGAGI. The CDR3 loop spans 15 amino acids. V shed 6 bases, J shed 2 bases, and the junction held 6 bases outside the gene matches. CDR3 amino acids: CASSLSGGITDTQYF. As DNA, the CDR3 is TGTGCCAGCAGCCTCAGCGGGGGGATCACAGATACGCAGTATTTT.

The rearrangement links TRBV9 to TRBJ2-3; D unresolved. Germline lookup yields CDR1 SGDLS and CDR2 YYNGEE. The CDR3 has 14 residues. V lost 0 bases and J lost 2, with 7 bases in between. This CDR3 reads CASSVGAPTDTQYF. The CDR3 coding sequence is TGTGCCAGCAGCGTAGGAGCCCCCACAGATACGCAGTATTTT.

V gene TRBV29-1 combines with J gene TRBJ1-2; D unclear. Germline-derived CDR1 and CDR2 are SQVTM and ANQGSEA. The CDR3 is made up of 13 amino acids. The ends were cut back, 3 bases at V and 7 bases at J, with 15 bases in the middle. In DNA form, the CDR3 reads TGCAGCGTTGAGCAGACCTCTTCGGGTGGCTACACCTTC. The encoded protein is CSVEQTSSGGYTF.

The chain's CDR3 is CASSQAGVMQYEQFF. Here the CDR3 DNA reads TGTGCCAGCAGCCAAGCGGGGGTGATGCAGTATGAGCAGTTCTTC. This chain joins TRBV3-1 (or the pseudogene TRBV3-2) and TRBJ2-1; possible D gene TRBD2, 6 bases. The CDR3 is 15 residues long. Germline CDR1 LGHDT, CDR2 YNNKEL (reference sequence). V was clipped by 1 base and J by 8 bases, with 15 bases between them.

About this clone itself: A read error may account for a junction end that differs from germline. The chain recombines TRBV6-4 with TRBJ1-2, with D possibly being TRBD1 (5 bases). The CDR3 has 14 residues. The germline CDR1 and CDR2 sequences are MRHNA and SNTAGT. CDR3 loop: CASSDSYDSPVRIF. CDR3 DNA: TGTGCCAGCAGTGACTCCTACGACAGCCCAGTTCGGATTTTC.

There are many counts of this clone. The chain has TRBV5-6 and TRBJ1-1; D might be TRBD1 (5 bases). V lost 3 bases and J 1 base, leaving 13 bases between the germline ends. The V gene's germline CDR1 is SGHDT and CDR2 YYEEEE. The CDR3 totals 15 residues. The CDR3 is CASSSRTWPNTEAFF. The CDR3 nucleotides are TGTGCCAGCAGCTCCCGGACATGGCCGAACACTGAAGCTTTCTTT.

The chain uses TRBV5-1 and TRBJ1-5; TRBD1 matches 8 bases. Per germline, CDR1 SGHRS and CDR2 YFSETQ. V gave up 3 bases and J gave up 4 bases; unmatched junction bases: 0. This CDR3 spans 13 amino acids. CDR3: CASSWTGNQPQHF. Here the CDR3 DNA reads TGCGCCAGCAGCTGGACAGGGAATCAGCCCCAGCATTTT.

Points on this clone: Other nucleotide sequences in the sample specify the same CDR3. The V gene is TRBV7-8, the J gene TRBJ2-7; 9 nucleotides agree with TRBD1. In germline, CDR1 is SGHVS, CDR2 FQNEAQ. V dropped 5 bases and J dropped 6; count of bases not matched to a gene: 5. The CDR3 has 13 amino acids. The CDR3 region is CASSPRTGAEQYF. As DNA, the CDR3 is TGTGCCAGCAGCCCCCGGACAGGGGCCGAGCAGTACTTC.

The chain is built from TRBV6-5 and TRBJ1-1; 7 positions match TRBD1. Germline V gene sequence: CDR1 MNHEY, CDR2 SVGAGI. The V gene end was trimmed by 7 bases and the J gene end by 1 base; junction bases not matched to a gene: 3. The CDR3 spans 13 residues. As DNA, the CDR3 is TGTGCCAGCATTCGACAGGGGAACACTGAAGCTTTCTTT. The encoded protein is CASIRQGNTEAFF.

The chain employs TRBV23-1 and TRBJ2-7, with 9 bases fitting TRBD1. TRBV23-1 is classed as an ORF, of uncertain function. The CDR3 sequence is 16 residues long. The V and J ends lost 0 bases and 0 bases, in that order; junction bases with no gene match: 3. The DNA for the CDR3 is TGCGCCAGCAGTCAATCAGCACAGGGGGCCTCCTACGAGCAGTACTTC. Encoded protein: CASSQSAQGASYEQYF.

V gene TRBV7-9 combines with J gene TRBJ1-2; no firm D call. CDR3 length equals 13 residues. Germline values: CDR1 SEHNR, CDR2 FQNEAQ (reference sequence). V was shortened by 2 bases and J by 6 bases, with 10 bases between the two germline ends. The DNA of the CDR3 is TGTGCCAGCAGCTTAAAATGGGGAGATGGCTACACCTTC. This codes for CASSLKWGDGYTF.

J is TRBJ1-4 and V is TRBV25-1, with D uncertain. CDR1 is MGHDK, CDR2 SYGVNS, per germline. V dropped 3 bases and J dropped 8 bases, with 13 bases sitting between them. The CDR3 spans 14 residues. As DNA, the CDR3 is TGTGCCAGCAGTGAGGTTCAAAGCGGGGAAAAACTGTTTTTT. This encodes CASSEVQSGEKLFF. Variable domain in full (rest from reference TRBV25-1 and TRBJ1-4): EADIYQTPRYLVIGTGKKITLECSQTMGHDKMYWYQQDPGMELHLIHYSYGVNSTEKGDLSSESTVSRIRTEHFPLTLESARPSHTSQYLCASSEVQSGEKLFFGSGTQLSVL.

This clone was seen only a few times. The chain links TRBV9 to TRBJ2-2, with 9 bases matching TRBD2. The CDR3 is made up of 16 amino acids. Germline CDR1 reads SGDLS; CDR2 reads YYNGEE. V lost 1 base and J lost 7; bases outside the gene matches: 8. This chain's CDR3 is CASSVSSGEYGGELFF. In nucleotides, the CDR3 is TGTGCCAGCAGCGTATCTAGCGGGGAATATGGCGGGGAGCTGTTTTTT.

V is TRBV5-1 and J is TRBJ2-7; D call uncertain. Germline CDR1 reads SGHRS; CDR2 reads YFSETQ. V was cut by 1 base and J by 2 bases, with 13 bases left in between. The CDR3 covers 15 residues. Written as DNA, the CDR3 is TGCGCCAGCAGCTTGTACCGGCTAACTACCTACGAGCAGTACTTC. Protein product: CASSLYRLTTYEQYF.

DNA of the CDR3: TGTGCCAGCAGCGTACGAGGGGGCGTTGGGTCCTACGAGCAGTACTTC. It encodes CASSVRGGVGSYEQYF. J is TRBJ2-7 and V is TRBV9; 7 bases fit TRBD1. The CDR3 length is 16 residues. V trimming: 1 base; J trimming: 1 base; junction bases outside the gene matches: 8. Germline CDR1 and CDR2: SGDLS and YYNGEE.

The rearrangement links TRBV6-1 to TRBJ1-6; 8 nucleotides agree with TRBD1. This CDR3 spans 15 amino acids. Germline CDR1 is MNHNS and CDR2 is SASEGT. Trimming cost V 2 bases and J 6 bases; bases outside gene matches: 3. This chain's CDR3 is CASSEIDRGNSPLHF. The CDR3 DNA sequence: TGTGCCAGCAGTGAAATAGACAGGGGTAATTCACCCCTCCACTTT.

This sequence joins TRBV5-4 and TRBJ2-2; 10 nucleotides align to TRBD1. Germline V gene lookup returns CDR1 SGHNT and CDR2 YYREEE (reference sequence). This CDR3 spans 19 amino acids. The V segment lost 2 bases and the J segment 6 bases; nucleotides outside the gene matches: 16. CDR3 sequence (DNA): TGTGCCAGCAGCTTCCGACAGGGGGCTAAATTTTCCGGTTCCGGGGAGCTGTTTTTT. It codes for CASSFRQGAKFSGSGELFF. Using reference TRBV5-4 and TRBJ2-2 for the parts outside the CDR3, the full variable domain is ETGVTQSPTHLIKTRGQQVTLRCSSQSGHNTVSWYQQALGQGPQFIFQYYREEENGRGNFPPRFSGLQFPNYSSELNVNALELDDSALYLCASSFRQGAKFSGSGELFFGEGSRLTVL.

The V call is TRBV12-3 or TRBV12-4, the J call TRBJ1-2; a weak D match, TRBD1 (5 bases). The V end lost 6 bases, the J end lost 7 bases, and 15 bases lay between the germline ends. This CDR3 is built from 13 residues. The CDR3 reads CASSPDKGGGYTF. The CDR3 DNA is TGTGCCAGCAGCCCGGACAAGGGCGGTGGCTACACCTTC.

The CDR3 DNA is TGTGCCAGTTGGGAGGGAAATCAGCCCCAGCATTTT. Translating gives CASWEGNQPQHF. The chain joins TRBV25-1 to TRBJ1-5; D ambiguous. Looked up from germline, CDR1 is MGHDK and CDR2 is SYGVNS. V gave up 9 bases and J gave up 4 bases, with 10 bases separating them. This CDR3 has 12 amino acids. Full variable domain (rest looked up from reference TRBV25-1 and TRBJ1-5): EADIYQTPRYLVIGTGKKITLECSQTMGHDKMYWYQQDPGMELHLIHYSYGVNSTEKGDLSSESTVSRIRTEHFPLTLESARPSHTSQYLCASWEGNQPQHFGDGTRLSIL.

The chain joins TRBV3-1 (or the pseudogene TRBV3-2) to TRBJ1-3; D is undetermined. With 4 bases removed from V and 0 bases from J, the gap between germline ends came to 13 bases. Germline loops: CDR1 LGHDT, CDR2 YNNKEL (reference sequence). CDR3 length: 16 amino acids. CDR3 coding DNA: TGTGCCAGCAGCCGCACGACATTAATCTCTGGAAACACCATATATTTT. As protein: CASSRTTLISGNTIYF.